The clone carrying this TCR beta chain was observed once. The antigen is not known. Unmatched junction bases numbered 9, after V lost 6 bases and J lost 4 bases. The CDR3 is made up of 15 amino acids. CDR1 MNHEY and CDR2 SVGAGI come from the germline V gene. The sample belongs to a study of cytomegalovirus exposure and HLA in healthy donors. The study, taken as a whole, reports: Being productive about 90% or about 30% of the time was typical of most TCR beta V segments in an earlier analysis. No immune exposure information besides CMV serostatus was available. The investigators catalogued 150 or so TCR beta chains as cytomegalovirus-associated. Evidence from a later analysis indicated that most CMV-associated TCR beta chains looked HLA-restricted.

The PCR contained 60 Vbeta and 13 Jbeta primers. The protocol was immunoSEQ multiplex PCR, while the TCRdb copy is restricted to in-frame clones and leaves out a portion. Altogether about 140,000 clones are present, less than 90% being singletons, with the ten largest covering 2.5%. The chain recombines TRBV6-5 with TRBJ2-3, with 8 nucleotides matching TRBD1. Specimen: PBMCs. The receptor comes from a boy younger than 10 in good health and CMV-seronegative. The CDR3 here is CASSPSRGRPDTQYF. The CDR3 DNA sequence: TGTGCCAGCAGCCCGAGCAGGGGGCGCCCAGATACGCAGTATTTT.